This TCR beta chain comes out of a study of blood T cell repertoires in COVID-19. Study in general: Sources were T cells, B-cell-depleted T cells, or PBMCs; the material itself was cDNA or gDNA.

The CDR3 runs to 12 residues. Germline values: CDR1 SEHNR, CDR2 FQNEAQ (reference sequence). Study processing details: Scientists estimated how many nucleated cells there were by amplifying reference gene primers. Assay used: immunoSEQ multiplex PCR; TCRdb lists only in-frame clones, some missing. D and trimming come from the DNA, and the V and J calls and clone size come from that table. The data contain some 150,000 clones, roughly 76% of them singletons. This clone has only a few counts. Sequence at one end of the junction differs from germline and may be a read error. The chain employs TRBV7-9 and TRBJ2-7; 7 nucleotides align to TRBD1. The clonotype was recovered from a woman in her 50s with active or convalescent COVID-19. Sequencing was done on a sample of peripheral blood. The CDR3 loop is CASSLDGGQEDF. The CDR3 bases are TGTGCCAGCAGCTTAGACGGTGGACAGGAGGACTTC. The variable domain in full, completed from reference TRBV7-9 and TRBJ2-7, reads DTGVSQNPRHKITKRGQNVTFRCDPISEHNRLYWYRQTLGQGPEFLTYFQNEAQLEKSRLLSDRFSAERPKGSFSTLEIQRTEQGDSAMYLCASSLDGGQEDFGPGTRLTVT.